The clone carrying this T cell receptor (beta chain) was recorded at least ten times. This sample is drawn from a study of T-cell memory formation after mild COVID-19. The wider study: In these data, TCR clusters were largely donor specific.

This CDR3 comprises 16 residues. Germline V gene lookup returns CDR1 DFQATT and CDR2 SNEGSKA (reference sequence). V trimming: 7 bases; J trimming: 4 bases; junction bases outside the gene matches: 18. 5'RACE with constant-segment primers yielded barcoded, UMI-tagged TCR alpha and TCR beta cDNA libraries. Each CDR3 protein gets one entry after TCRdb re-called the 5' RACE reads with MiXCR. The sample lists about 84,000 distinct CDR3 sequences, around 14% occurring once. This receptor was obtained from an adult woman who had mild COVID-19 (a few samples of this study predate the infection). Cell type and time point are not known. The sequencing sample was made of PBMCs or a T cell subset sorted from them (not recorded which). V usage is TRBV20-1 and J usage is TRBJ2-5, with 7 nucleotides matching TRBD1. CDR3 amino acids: CSVSRQGRIGGETQYF. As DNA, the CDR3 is TGCAGTGTTTCCCGACAGGGAAGAATTGGAGGAGAGACCCAGTACTTC.